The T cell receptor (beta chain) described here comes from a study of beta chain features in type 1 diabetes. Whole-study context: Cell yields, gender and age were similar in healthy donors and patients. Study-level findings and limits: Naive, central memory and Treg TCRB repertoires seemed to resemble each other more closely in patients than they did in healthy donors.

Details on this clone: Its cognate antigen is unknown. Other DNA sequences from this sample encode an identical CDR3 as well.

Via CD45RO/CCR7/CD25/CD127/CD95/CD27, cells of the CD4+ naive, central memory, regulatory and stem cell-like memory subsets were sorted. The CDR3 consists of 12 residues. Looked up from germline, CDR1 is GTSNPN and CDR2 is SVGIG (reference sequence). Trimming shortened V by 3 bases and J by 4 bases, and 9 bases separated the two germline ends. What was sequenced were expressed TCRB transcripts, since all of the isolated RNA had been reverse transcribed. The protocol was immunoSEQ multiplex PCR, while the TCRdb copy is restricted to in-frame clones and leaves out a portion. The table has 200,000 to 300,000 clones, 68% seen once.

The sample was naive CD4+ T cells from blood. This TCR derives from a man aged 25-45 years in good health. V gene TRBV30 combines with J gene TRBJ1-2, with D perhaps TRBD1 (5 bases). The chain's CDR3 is CAWRGTAYGYTF. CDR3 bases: TGTGCCTGGAGAGGGACGGCCTATGGCTACACCTTC.